Described below is a single TCR beta chain sequence and its context. Its specificity is not known. The PCR employed 60 Vbeta primers together with 13 Jbeta primers. Profiled with immunoSEQ multiplex PCR; TCRdb holds only in-frame clones, not every one. The sample lists approximately 130,000 clones, around four fifths occurring once. These data belong to a study of cytomegalovirus exposure and HLA in healthy donors. CDR3 length equals 14 residues. Looked up from germline, CDR1 is MNHEY and CDR2 is SMNVEV (reference sequence). The V and J ends lost 6 bases and 7 bases, in that order; junction bases with no gene match: 11. Study-level findings and limits: According to reports, the classifier identified cytomegalovirus status with high specificity and sensitivity. Later work associated roughly 15,000 TCR beta sequences with HLA alleles at 0.05 false discovery rate. Most of the TCR beta V segments (in an earlier analysis) were productive either about 90% or about 30% of the time.

J is TRBJ1-1 and V is TRBV27, with 7 nucleotides matching TRBD1. This clonotype was obtained from a boy between 10 and 17 years old in good health and CMV-seronegative. Sequences were obtained from PBMCs. The CDR3 DNA reads as TGTGCCAGCAGCCGAGCCGGGACAGCCGTTGAAGCTTTCTTT. It yields the protein CASSRAGTAVEAFF.